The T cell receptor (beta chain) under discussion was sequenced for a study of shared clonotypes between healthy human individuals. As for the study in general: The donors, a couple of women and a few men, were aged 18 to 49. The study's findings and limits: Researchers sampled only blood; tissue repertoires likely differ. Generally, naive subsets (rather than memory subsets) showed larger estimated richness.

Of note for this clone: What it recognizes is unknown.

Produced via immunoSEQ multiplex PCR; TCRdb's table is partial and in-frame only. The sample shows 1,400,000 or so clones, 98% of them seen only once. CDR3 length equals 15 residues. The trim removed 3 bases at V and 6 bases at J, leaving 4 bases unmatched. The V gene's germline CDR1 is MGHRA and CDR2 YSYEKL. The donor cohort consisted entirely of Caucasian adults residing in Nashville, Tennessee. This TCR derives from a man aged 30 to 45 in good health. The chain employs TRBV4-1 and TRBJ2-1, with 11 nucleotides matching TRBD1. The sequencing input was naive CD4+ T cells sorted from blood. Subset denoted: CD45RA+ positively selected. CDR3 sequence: CASSHGDRGINEQFF. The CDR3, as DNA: TGCGCCAGCAGCCATGGGGACAGGGGGATCAATGAGCAGTTCTTC.